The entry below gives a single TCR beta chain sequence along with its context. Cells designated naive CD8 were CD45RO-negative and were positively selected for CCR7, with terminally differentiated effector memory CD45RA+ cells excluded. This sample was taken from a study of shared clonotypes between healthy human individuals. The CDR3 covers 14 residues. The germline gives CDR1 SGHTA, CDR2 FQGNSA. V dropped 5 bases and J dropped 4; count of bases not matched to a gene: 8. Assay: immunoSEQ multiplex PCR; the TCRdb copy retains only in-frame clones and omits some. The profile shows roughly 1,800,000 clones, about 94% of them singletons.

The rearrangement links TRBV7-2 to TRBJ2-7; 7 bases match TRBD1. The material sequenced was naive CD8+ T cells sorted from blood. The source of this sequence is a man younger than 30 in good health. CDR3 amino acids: CASSAPGQIYEQYF. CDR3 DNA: TGTGCCAGCAGCGCCCCGGGACAGATATACGAGCAGTACTTC.